This TCR beta chain comes out of a study of blood T cell repertoires in COVID-19. Study summary: The United States, Italy and Spain were the sources of the acute and convalescent COVID-19 samples.

Assay used: immunoSEQ multiplex PCR; TCRdb lists only in-frame clones, some missing. The sample holds 110,000 or so clones, around 85% seen once. Germline CDR1 and CDR2: SGDLS and YYNGEE. V lost 2 bases and J lost 4, with 12 bases in between. The CDR3 runs 14 residues. The rearrangement joins TRBV9 to TRBJ2-5; D not certain. Sequenced: peripheral blood. The sequence was collected from a woman aged 55-69 years with COVID-19, enrolled during active disease. CDR3 DNA: TGTGCCAGCAGCGTCTTCCCCCTAGGAGAGACCCAGTACTTC. This codes for CASSVFPLGETQYF.